A single T cell receptor (beta chain) is shown here with its context. Its antigen is unknown. This CDR3 is built from 15 residues. CDR1 SGHTS and CDR2 YDEGEE come from the germline V gene. Trimming stripped 0 bases from V and 9 bases from J, with 18 bases between. The sample comes from a study of cytomegalovirus exposure and HLA in healthy donors. Findings and limits, study-wide: Presence/absence analyses assumed roughly uniform sequencing depth across donors. The productive fraction for most TCR beta V segments was about 87% or about 30% in an earlier analysis. Common viral pathogens seemed to be connected with several of the most significant clusters, according to a later analysis. Trimming of TCR beta V- and J-genes showed a link, identified in a later analysis, to a missense DCLRE1C variant.

60 Vbeta and 13 Jbeta primers were used in PCR. Measured with immunoSEQ multiplex PCR; TCRdb has only the in-frame clones, and not every one. The sample has roughly 81,000 clones; 65% to 80% are singletons. Sequenced material: PBMCs. This receptor was identified in a man aged 30 to 39 in good health and CMV-seronegative. The V gene is TRBV5-8, the J gene TRBJ2-5; maybe TRBD2 (7 bases). CDR3 coding DNA: TGTGCCAGCAGCTTGGCCTCGGGGGGCGCGGGGGCCCAGTACTTC. As protein: CASSLASGGAGAQYF.